This section outlines one T cell receptor (beta chain) sequence together with its context. Its antigen is not identified. CDR1 and CDR2 (germline): GTSNPN, SVGIG (reference sequence). The CDR3 loop spans 13 amino acids. Trimming removed 2 bases at V and 7 bases at J, with 12 bases between. Repertoires were generated with immunoSEQ multiplex PCR, while TCRdb's copy carries only in-frame clones and drops some. The data hold tens of thousands of clones, with about nine tenths observed a single time. The source of the sample is a study of OX40 agonist ivuxolimab in advanced cancers. On the study more broadly: Three patients showed partial responses: one hepatocellular carcinoma and two cutaneous melanoma cases. Findings and caveats of the study: Doses of 0.1 to 3.0 mg/kg were accompanied by clonal expansion of CD4+ and CD8+ blood T cells by week 6.

The chain carries TRBV30 and TRBJ1-5; D gene unclear. The sequence was obtained from an adult with an advanced solid tumor such as melanoma, head and neck, liver or kidney cancer. Here the sequenced sample was CD4+ or CD8+ T cells sorted from blood, taken in a trial of the OX40 agonist ivuxolimab. The CDR3 protein is CAWSLLGAQPQHF. The CDR3 bases are TGTGCCTGGAGTCTCCTGGGAGCGCAGCCCCAGCATTTT.